The 14 T cell receptor beta chains below were found in one sample sequenced in a study of cytomegalovirus exposure and HLA in healthy donors (dated by TCRdb to the late 2010s). To prepare the library, the immunoSEQ multiplex PCR assay was applied. For the multiplex PCR, a mixture combining 60 forward primers for TCR Vbeta segments and 13 reverse primers for TCR Jbeta segments was used. In TCRdb, the immuneACCESS table is reduced to in-frame sequences with V and J assigned. These tables do not hold every clone; where another copy was compared, an unresolved V gene accounts for under half, and the others remain unexplained. In this sample the table shows just over 150,000 clones, more than 60% of which occur a single time. Around 1.5% of the sample rests with the top ten. The source material was PBMCs. All receptors come from a woman in her twenties or thirties in good health and CMV-seronegative.

The rearrangement uses TRBV19 and TRBJ1-5, with TRBD1 matching 7 bases. CDR1 LNHDA and CDR2 SQIVND come from the germline V gene (reference sequence). Trimming cost V 6 bases and J 3 bases; bases outside gene matches: 5. The CDR3 length is 14 residues. This chain's CDR3 is CASSGTAFNQPQHF. CDR3 coding DNA: TGTGCCAGTAGCGGGACAGCTTTCAATCAGCCCCAGCATTTT.

This clone was picked up a small number of times. J is TRBJ2-7 and V is TRBV4-1; 7 bases match TRBD1. J lost 4 bases, V lost 1 base, and 1 base had no gene match. This CDR3 region has 13 residues. CDR1 and CDR2 from the germline V gene are MGHRA and YSYEKL. The CDR3 loop is CASSQAQGYEQYF. Written as DNA, the CDR3 is TGCGCCAGCAGCCAAGCACAGGGGTACGAGCAGTACTTC.

The rearrangement joins TRBV9 to TRBJ2-3, with D perhaps TRBD1 (6 bases). The CDR3 is 14 residues long. Germline-derived CDR1 and CDR2 are SGDLS and YYNGEE. V was clipped by 3 bases and J by 9 bases, with 17 bases between them. CDR3 residues: CASSAELYRETQYF. In DNA, the CDR3 is TGTGCCAGCAGCGCCGAGCTATACAGGGAGACGCAGTATTTT.

This sequence joins TRBV6-5 and TRBJ1-2; D possibly corresponds to TRBD1 (6 bases). Germline values: CDR1 MNHEY, CDR2 SVGAGI. There are 14 residues in the CDR3. Trimming stripped 2 bases from V and 8 bases from J, with 15 bases between. This CDR3 reads CASSYQQQGRGYTF. The CDR3 region has the DNA TGTGCCAGCAGTTACCAACAACAGGGTCGCGGCTACACCTTC.

V usage is TRBV6-5 and J usage is TRBJ1-6, with 10 bases that match TRBD1. The trim removed 11 bases at V and 7 bases at J, leaving 11 bases unmatched. The CDR3 is 15 amino acids. CDR1 is MNHEY, CDR2 SVGAGI, per germline. CDR3: CAAAAGTGANSPLHF. The DNA for the CDR3 is TGTGCCGCAGCAGCAGGGACAGGGGCAAATTCACCCCTCCACTTT.

This chain connects TRBV5-5 to TRBJ2-7; 9 bases fit TRBD1. CDR1 is SGHKS and CDR2 is YYEKEE in the germline V gene (reference sequence). Trimming at V came to 1 base and at J to 5 bases, leaving 7 bases not matched to a gene. The CDR3 has 15 residues. The CDR3 bases are TGTGCCAGCAGCTTGTGGGGACAGGGCGTAGACGAGCAGTACTTC. It yields the protein CASSLWGQGVDEQYF.

This clone was observed a single time. The rearrangement joins TRBV5-1 to TRBJ1-1; tentative D call: TRBD1 (5 bases). Trimming stripped 6 bases from V and 1 base from J, with 10 bases between. Looked up from germline, CDR1 is SGHRS and CDR2 is YFSETQ. The CDR3 contains 13 residues. The CDR3 protein is CASTQGANTEAFF. CDR3 DNA sequence: TGCGCCAGCACTCAGGGCGCGAACACTGAAGCTTTCTTT.

This clone has a single count. V gene TRBV27 combines with J gene TRBJ2-2; D gene unclear. Trimming cost V 8 bases and J 7 bases, with 11 bases left between them. The CDR3 runs 12 residues. Per the germline V gene, CDR1 is MNHEY and CDR2 is SMNVEV (reference sequence). The chain's CDR3 is CASRLQHGELFF. The CDR3 nucleotides read TGTGCCAGCCGCCTACAGCACGGGGAGCTGTTTTTT.

The chain recombines TRBV5-1 with TRBJ2-7, with D tentatively TRBD1 (6 bases). V shed 4 bases and J shed 2 bases, with 13 bases lying between them. CDR1 and CDR2 (germline): SGHRS, YFSETQ. CDR3 length: 14 residues. In DNA form, the CDR3 reads TGCGCCAGCAGCCTCCTGACAGGAGCCTACGAGCAGTACTTC. Encoded protein: CASSLLTGAYEQYF.

The chain joins TRBV6-5 to TRBJ1-2; a weak D match, TRBD1 (5 bases). CDR3 size: 13 residues. The V end was cut by 6 bases, the J end by 4 bases, with 12 bases between. Germline CDR1 MNHEY, CDR2 SVGAGI. The CDR3 bases are TGTGCCAGCAGCTCAGACAGATCCTATGGCTACACCTTC. This sequence encodes CASSSDRSYGYTF.

The V call is TRBV5-4, the J call TRBJ2-7, with 12 bases aligning to TRBD1. With 4 bases clipped from V and 4 bases from J, the junction kept 3 bases outside the gene matches. The CDR3 covers 14 residues. Germline values: CDR1 SGHNT, CDR2 YYREEE (reference sequence). Here the CDR3 reads CASSPGQGAYEQYF. CDR3 nucleotides: TGTGCCAGCAGCCCGGGACAGGGGGCGTACGAGCAGTACTTC.

The chain couples TRBV2 to TRBJ1-1, with D unclear. The CDR3 covers 13 residues. Germline assignment: CDR1 SNHLY and CDR2 FYNNEI. V gave up 5 bases and J gave up 11 bases, with 18 bases separating them. The CDR3: CASSRPLAAVAFF. CDR3 in DNA: TGTGCCAGCAGTAGACCCCTGGCGGCCGTGGCTTTCTTT.

This clone was counted once. The J gene is TRBJ2-5, the V gene TRBV7-9; D is possibly TRBD2 (5 bases). The V end lost 0 bases, the J end lost 7 bases, and 12 bases lay between the germline ends. Germline V gene data show CDR1 as SEHNR and CDR2 as FQNEAQ (reference sequence). This CDR3 comprises 14 residues. The DNA of the CDR3 is TGTGCCAGCAGCTTAGCTGCCTTTGGAGGGACCCAGTACTTC. Translation gives CASSLAAFGGTQYF.

The V call is TRBV30, the J call TRBJ1-1; D is perhaps TRBD1 (6 bases). Germline CDR1 reads GTSNPN; CDR2 reads SVGIG (reference sequence). The CDR3 contains 14 residues. The V and J ends lost 0 bases and 2 bases respectively, with 10 bases between them. CDR3 loop: CAWSVNRANTEAFF. CDR3 DNA: TGTGCCTGGAGTGTAAACAGGGCCAACACTGAAGCTTTCTTT.